This T cell receptor (beta chain) emerged from a study of OX40 agonist ivuxolimab in advanced cancers. V was trimmed by 0 bases and J by 6 bases, leaving 6 bases between them. CDR1 is GTSNPN, CDR2 SVGIG, per germline (reference sequence). The CDR3 is 11 residues long. TCRdb's copy holds only in-frame clones and misses some; the assay was immunoSEQ multiplex PCR. The sample includes around 84,000 clones, about 90% of them seen just once. This receptor was obtained from an adult with an advanced solid tumor such as melanoma, head and neck, liver or kidney cancer. The sequences come from CD4+ or CD8+ T cells sorted from blood, collected in a trial of the OX40 agonist ivuxolimab. The V gene is TRBV30, the J gene TRBJ2-7; D unresolved. CDR3 loop: CAWSVMFEQYF. DNA for the CDR3: TGTGCCTGGAGTGTAATGTTCGAGCAGTACTTC.